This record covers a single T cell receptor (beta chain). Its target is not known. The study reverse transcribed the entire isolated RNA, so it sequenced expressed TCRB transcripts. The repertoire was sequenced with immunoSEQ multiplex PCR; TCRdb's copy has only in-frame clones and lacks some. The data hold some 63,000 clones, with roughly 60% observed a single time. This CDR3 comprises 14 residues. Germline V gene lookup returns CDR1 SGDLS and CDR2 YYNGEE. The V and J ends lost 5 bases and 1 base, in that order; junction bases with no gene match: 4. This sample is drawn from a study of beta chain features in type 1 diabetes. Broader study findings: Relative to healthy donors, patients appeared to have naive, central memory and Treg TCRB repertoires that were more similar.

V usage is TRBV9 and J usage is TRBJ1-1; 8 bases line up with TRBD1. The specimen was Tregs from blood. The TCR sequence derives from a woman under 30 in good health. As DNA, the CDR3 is TGTGCCAGCAGGTCGGACAGGGAGAACACTGAAGCTTTCTTT. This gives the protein CASRSDRENTEAFF.